This T cell receptor beta chain was obtained from a study of cytomegalovirus exposure and HLA in healthy donors. Study-level points and caveats: Presence/absence analyses assumed roughly uniform sequencing depth across donors. Among TCR sequences, most were rare, though some public TCRs appeared in many donors.

Notes on this clone: Its antigen is unidentified.

A multiplex PCR was run with 60 Vbeta primers and 13 Jbeta primers. Repertoires were generated with immunoSEQ multiplex PCR, while TCRdb's copy carries only in-frame clones and drops some. The table has approximately 30,000 clones, about three fifths seen once; the top ten hold 20% to 25%. Specimen: PBMCs. This TCR came from a man between 45 and 60 years old in good health and CMV-seropositive.

CDR3 loop: CASSRGNEKLFF. CDR3 DNA sequence: TGTGCCAGCAGTCGGGGGAATGAAAAACTGTTTTTT. The J gene is TRBJ1-4, the V gene TRBV9; a weak D match, TRBD1 (5 bases). The length of the CDR3 is 12 residues. Trimming cost V 5 bases and J 5 bases, with 7 bases left between them. Germline V gene data show CDR1 as SGDLS and CDR2 as YYNGEE.